This TCR beta chain was obtained from a study of T cell responses to AZD1222 COVID-19 vaccine. Germline lookup yields CDR1 SNHLY and CDR2 FYNNEI. Between the trimmed V and J ends, which lost 7 bases and 7 bases, there was a span of 10 bases. The CDR3 extends over 11 amino acids. This clone was seen only a few times. Its antigen is undetermined. Study conclusions and caveats: Baseline testing showed seropositivity in only six or seven AZD1222 recipients.

The assay was immunoSEQ multiplex PCR, and TCRdb's table has in-frame clones only and misses some. The sample lists 84,000 or so clones, around 90% seen once, with around 15% in the top ten. V and J are TRBV2 and TRBJ2-5, with D perhaps TRBD2 (6 bases). The specimen comprised peripheral blood, sampled on day 0 of AZD1222 vaccination. This sequence was found in an adult in good health. CDR3 protein: CASKLARTQYF. CDR3 nucleotides: TGTGCCAGCAAACTAGCTAGGACCCAGTACTTC.